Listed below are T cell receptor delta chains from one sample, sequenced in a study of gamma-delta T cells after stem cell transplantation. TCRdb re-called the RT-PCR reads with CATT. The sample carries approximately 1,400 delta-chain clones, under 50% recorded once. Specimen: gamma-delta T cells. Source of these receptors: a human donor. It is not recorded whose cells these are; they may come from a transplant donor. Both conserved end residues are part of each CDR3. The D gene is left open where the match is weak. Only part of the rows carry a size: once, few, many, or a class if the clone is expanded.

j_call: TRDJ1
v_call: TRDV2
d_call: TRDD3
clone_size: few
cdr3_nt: TGTGCCTGTGACACTGTACTGGGGGATACTCTAGACACCACCGATAAACTCATCTTT
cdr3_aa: CACDTVLGDTLDTTDKLIF

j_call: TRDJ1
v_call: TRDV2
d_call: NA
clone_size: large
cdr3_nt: TGTGCCTGTGACCCGGCTGGGGAAGTGATCGATAAACTCATCTTT
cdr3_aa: CACDPAGEVIDKLIF

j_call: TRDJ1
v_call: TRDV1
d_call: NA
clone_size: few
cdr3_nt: TGTGCTCTTGGGCCATCCTTCCTTCTCTGGGGGGCCTCGACCGATAAACTCATCTTT
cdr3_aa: CALGPSFLLWGASTDKLIF

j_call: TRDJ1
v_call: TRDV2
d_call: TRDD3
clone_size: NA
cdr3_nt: TGTGCCTGTGAGGAACTGGGGGGGCCGTACACCGATAAACTCATCTTT
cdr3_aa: CACEELGGPYTDKLIF

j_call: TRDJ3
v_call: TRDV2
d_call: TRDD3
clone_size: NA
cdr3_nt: TGTGCCTGTGGCACCGCTACTGGGGGATACCCTAAAAGCTCCTGGGACACCCGACAGATGTTTTTC
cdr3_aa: CACGTATGGYPKSSWDTRQMFF

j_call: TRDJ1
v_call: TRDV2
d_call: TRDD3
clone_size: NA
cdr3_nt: TGTGCCTGTGACACCTTAACTCTGGGGGATAGGACCGATAAACTCATCTTT
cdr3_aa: CACDTLTLGDRTDKLIF

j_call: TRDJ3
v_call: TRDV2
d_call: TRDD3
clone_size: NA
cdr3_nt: TGTGCCTGTGACACCGCTACTGGGGGATACTCTAACAGCTCCTGGGACACCCGACAGATGTTTTTC
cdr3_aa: CACDTATGGYSNSSWDTRQMFF

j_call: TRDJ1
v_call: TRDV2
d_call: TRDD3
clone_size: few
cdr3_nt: TGTGCCTGTGACGCCTTACTGGGGGATACGTCCCCCGATAAACTCATCTTT
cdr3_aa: CACDALLGDTSPDKLIF

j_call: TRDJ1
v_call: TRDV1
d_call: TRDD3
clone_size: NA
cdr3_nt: TGTGCTCTTGGGCACCCGAGGGGACTACTCTCTGGGAACTGGGGGATACGCGTGTCCCAGCCGCGAGGATACACCGATAAACTCATCTTT
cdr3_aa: CALGHPRGLLSGNWGIRVSQPRGYTDKLIF

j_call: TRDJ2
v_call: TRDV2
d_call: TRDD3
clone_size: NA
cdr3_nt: TGTGCCTGTGACCAACTGGGGGATAATCGGGAGGGAGCACAACTCTTCTTT
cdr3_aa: CACDQLGDNREGAQLFF

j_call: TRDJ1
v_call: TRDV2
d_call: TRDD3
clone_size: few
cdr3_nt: TGTGCCTGTGACTCCGTAGGTGGGGGATACGTCTCCTCGTACACCGATAAACTCATCTTT
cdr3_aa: CACDSVGGGYVSSYTDKLIF

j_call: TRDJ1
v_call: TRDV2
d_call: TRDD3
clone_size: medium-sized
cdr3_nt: TGTGCCTGTTCCCCGTTGGGGGATTTTCCTTGGACCGATAAACTCATCTTT
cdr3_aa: CACSPLGDFPWTDKLIF

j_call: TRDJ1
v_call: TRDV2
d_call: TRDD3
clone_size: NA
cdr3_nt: TGTGCCTGTGACACCGTGGTGGGGGACACCGATAACCTCATCTTT
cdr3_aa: CACDTVVGDTDNLIF

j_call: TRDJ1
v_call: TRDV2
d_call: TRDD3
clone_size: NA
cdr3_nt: TGTGCCTGTGAGGCCTTAGTACTGGGGGATACGCGGGAGGAAGATAAACTCATCTTT
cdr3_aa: CACEALVLGDTREEDKLIF

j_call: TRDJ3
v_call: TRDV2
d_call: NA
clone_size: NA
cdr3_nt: TGTGCCTGTGACACCGCCTGGGCCCAAGGCTCCTGGGACACCCGACAGATGTTTTTC
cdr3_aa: CACDTAWAQGSWDTRQMFF

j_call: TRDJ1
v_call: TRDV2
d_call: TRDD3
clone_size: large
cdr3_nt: TGTGCCTGTGACGCCCTACTGGGGGATGAGTACACCGATAAACTCATCTTT
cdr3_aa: CACDALLGDEYTDKLIF

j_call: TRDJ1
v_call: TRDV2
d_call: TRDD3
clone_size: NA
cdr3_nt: TGTGCCTGTGACACTGTGGTACTGGGGGATAGAAATAGGACCGATAAACTCATCTTT
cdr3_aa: CACDTVVLGDRNRTDKLIF

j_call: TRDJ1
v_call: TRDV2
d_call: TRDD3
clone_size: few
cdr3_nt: TGTGCCTGTGACCCGCTACTGGGGGATACGCCGATTTCACACACCGATAAACTCATCTTT
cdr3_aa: CACDPLLGDTPISHTDKLIF

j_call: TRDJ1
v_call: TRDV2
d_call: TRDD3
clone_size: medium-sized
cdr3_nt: TGTGCCTGTGACACCTTACTGGGGGATACAAGTAAACTCATCTTT
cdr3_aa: CACDTLLGDTSKLIF

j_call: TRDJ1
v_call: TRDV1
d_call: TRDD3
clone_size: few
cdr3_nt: TGTGCTCTTGGGGTCACGGGCACAGACTGGGGGCTAAACACCGATAAACTCATCTTT
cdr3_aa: CALGVTGTDWGLNTDKLIF

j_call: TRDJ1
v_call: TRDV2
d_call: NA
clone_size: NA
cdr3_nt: TGTGCCTGTGATCCTGTACTGGCCCACCGAGATACCGATAAACTCATCTTT
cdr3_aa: CACDPVLAHRDTDKLIF

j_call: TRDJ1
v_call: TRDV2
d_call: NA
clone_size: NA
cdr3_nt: TGTGCCTGTGACACCGTGGGGACGACCGCGGCCCGGTACACCGATAAACTCATCTTT
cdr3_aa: CACDTVGTTAARYTDKLIF

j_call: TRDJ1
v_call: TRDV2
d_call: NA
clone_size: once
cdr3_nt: TGTGCCTATGACACCGTGGGAGCGGGGGTCCTAGATTACACCGATAAACTCATCTTT
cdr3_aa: CAYDTVGAGVLDYTDKLIF

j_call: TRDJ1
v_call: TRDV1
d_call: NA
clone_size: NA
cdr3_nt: TGTGCTCTTGGGGAACGGAATTCTTACCTTCCCTTAGTGGGGCCCGATAAACTCATCTTT
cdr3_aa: CALGERNSYLPLVGPDKLIF

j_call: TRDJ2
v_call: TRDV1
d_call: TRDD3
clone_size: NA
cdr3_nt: TGTGCTCTTGGGGTTCTCTTCCTGACCTGGGGGATACCTATTTCGTCCGCACAACTCTTCTTT
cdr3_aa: CALGVLFLTWGIPISSAQLFF

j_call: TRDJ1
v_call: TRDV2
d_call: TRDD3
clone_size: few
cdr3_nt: TGTGCCTGTGACCCCGTACTGGGGGTCCCTAACACCGATAAACTCATCTTT
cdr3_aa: CACDPVLGVPNTDKLIF

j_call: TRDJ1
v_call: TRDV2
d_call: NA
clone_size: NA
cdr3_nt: TGTGCCTGTGACGACATCTACCCGGATAAAAGTTTATCAGGCACCGATAAACTCATCTTT
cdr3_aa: CACDDIYPDKSLSGTDKLIF

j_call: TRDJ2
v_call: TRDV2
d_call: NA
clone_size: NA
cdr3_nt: TGTGCCTGTGACCCCTTACTGTGGGACTTGACAGCCCAACTCTTCTTT
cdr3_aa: CACDPLLWDLTAQLFF

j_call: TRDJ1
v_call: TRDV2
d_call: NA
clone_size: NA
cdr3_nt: TGTGCCTGTGACCCCTTACTTCCTACTGTTCTACTGGGGGATAAACTCATCTTT
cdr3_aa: CACDPLLPTVLLGDKLIF

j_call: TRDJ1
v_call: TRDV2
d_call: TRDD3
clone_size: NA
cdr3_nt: TGTGCCTGTGATCCCGTACTGGGGGAAGGAACCGATAAACTCATCTTT
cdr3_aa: CACDPVLGEGTDKLIF

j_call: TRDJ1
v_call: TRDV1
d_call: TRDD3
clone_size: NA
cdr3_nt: TGTGCTCTTGGGGAAGCCCAGTTCCTACGCGCGTGGTGGGGGATACACACCGATAAACTCATCTTT
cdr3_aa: CALGEAQFLRAWWGIHTDKLIF

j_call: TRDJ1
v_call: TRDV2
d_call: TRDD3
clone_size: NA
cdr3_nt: TGTGCCTGTGATATACTGGGGGACCGGGAGGACACCGATAAACTCATCTTT
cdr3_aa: CACDILGDREDTDKLIF

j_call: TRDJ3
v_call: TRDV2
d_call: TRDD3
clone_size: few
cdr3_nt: TGTGCCTGTGACACCGTGGTGGGGGATAAGGCGCCTGGGGACACCCGACAGATGTTTTTC
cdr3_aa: CACDTVVGDKAPGDTRQMFF

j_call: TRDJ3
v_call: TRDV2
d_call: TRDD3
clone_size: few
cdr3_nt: TGTGCCTGTGACTCCGTACTGGGGGATACGCGATGGGACACCCGACAGATGTTTTTC
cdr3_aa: CACDSVLGDTRWDTRQMFF

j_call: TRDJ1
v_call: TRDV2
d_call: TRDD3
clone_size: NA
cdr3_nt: TGTGCCTGTGACGGGATACCCGTACAGGTGAGCACCGATAAACTCATCTTT
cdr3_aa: CACDGIPVQVSTDKLIF